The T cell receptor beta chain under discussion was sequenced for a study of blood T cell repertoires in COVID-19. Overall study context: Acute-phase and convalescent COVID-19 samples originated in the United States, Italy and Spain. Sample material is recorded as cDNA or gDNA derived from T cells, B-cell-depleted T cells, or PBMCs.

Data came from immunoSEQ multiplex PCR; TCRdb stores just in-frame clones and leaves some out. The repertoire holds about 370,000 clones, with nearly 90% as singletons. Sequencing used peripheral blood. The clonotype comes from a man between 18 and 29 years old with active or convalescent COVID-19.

CDR3 protein: CAGGQDPGNTIYF. CDR3 in DNA: TGTGCCGGGGGACAGGACCCTGGAAACACCATATATTTT. This chain uses TRBV6-5 with TRBJ1-3, with 8 bases aligning to TRBD1. V shed 11 bases, J shed 2 bases, and the junction held 5 bases outside the gene matches. The CDR3 spans 13 residues. CDR1 and CDR2 (germline): MNHEY, SVGAGI.